The clone carrying this TCR beta chain appeared a few times. As yet, its antigen is unknown. This sample was taken from a study of T cell repertoires in cytomegalovirus infection. Looking at the study overall: The public TCR beta signatures pointed to both CMV infection and matching HLA type. Whole-study findings and limits: Ex vivo, HLA-C-restricted CMV-specific TCR beta clonotypes prevailed over the rest of the response. The cumulative frequency of public TCR beta families distinguished individuals who carried CMV together with the relevant HLA.

One entry per CDR3 protein, called by TCRdb with MiXCR from the reads. The sample has 150,000 to 200,000 distinct CDR3 sequences, roughly 22% seen once; the top ten hold 25%. The germline V and J ends were trimmed by 0 bases and 2 bases, with 5 bases remaining between them. Germline lookup yields CDR1 MGHRA and CDR2 YSYEKL. This CDR3 is 13 amino acids long. Sequences were derived from CD8+ T cells from cultured PBMCs, sampled from culture after CMV antigen stimulation. This receptor was taken from a human donor in good health (CMV status not recorded). Some clones in this sample may be carry-over from other donors' samples. The V and J genes are TRBV4-1 and TRBJ2-7; D gene uncertain. This CDR3 reads CASSQDLPYEQYF. In DNA form, the CDR3 reads TGCGCCAGCAGCCAAGATTTACCCTACGAGCAGTACTTC.